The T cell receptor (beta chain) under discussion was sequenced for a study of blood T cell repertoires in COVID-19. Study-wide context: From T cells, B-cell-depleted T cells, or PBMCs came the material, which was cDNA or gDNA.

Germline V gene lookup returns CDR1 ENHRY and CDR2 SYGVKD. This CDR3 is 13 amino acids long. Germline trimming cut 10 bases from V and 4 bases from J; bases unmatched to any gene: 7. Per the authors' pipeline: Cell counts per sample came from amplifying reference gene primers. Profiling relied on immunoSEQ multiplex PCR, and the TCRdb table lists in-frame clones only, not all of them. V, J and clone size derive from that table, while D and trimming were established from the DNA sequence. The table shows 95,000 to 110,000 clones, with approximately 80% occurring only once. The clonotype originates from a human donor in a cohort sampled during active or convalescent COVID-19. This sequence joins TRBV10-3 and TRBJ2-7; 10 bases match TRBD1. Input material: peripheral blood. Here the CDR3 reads CATHGTGAYEQYF. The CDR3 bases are TGTGCCACCCACGGGACAGGGGCGTACGAGCAGTACTTC.